The source of this T cell receptor beta chain is a study of blood T cell repertoires in COVID-19. The data were produced by immunoSEQ multiplex PCR, yet TCRdb's version contains in-frame clones alone and is incomplete. The sample lists some 220,000 clones, around 89% seen once, with under 3% in the top ten. The CDR3 extends over 10 amino acids. Germline loops: CDR1 LGHDT, CDR2 YNNKEL (reference sequence). The sample was PBMCs or T cells enriched from blood (not recorded which). The receptor was derived from a woman aged 30 to 39 who had recovered from COVID-19. The chain carries TRBV3-1 (or the pseudogene TRBV3-2) and TRBJ1-5; D gene unclear. CDR3 loop: CSCGPQPQHF. The CDR3 bases are TGTTCTTGCGGTCCTCAGCCCCAGCATTTT.